This T cell receptor beta chain is from a study of T cell repertoires in cytomegalovirus infection. The overall study: A matching HLA type, together with CMV infection, was signaled by public TCR beta signatures.

MiXCR was run by TCRdb on the reads, yielding one entry per CDR3 protein. The table shows about 110,000 distinct CDR3 sequences, with roughly a tenth occurring only once. On this clonotype itself: Its specificity is not known.

The CDR3 consists of 14 residues. V shed 6 bases and J shed 6 bases, with 18 bases lying between them. Germline values: CDR1 SGHRS, CDR2 YFSETQ. Study observations and caveats: Ex vivo, HLA-C-restricted CMV-specific TCR beta clonotypes prevailed over the rest of the response. Cumulative public TCR beta family frequency identified CMV carriers with the relevant HLA.

This sequence originates from a human donor in good health (CMV status not recorded). Some clones in this sample may be carry-over from other donors' samples. Sequenced: PBMCs, sequenced either directly or after in vitro stimulation (not recorded which). V is TRBV5-1 and J is TRBJ1-2; D may be TRBD1 (5 bases). CDR3 sequence reads: CASKDRISGDGYTF. The CDR3 coding sequence is TGCGCCAGCAAAGATAGAATTTCGGGGGATGGCTACACCTTC.